These 22 T cell receptor beta chains were sequenced from one sample in a study of tumor-infiltrating lymphocytes in primary liver carcinoma. The study extracted blood RNA from unsorted whole blood and also extracted germline DNA. TCR beta cDNA came from approximately 540 ng total RNA, primed with a constant-region primer. Three-round nested multiplex PCR performed with slightly modified ARM-PCR produced the TCR beta libraries. Two initial PCR rounds of approximately 10 cycles each paired TRBV1-TRBV30 forward primers with a C-beta reverse primer. MiXCR, run by TCRdb on the multiplex PCR reads, gives a single entry per CDR3 protein. The sample holds fewer than 400,000 distinct CDR3 sequences, 45% to 70% seen once. Sequenced input: peripheral blood. The receptor set was obtained from a woman aged 25-40 years with primary liver carcinoma and hepatitis B virus infection.

The genes are TRBV28 and TRBJ2-4; TRBD1 is a possible D gene (5 bases). The CDR3 has 14 residues. Germline CDR1 MDHEN, CDR2 SYDVKM. V was shortened by 2 bases and J by 3 bases, with 8 bases between the two germline ends. This CDR3 reads CASSLQGVKNIQYF. CDR3 DNA: TGTGCCAGCAGTTTACAAGGGGTCAAAAACATTCAGTACTTC.

This clonotype appeared a few times. The chain uses TRBV5-8 and TRBJ2-7, with D unclear. CDR3 length equals 8 residues. Germline V gene data show CDR1 as SGHTS and CDR2 as YDEGEE. Trimming left V 4 bases short and J 13 bases short, with 6 bases between. CDR3 amino acids: CASSLPYF. The DNA of the CDR3 is TGTGCCAGCAGCCTCCCATACTTC.

As to this clonotype: A read error is possible here, since a much larger clone lies one base away. V usage is TRBV29-1 and J usage is TRBJ1-1; D unclear. The V gene lost 5 bases and the J gene lost 3 bases, with 19 bases spanning the gap. Germline loops: CDR1 SQVTM, CDR2 ANQGSEA. The CDR3 loop spans 15 amino acids. The CDR3 DNA sequence: TGCAGCGTTATCCCTTATCGGGGTGGCTACACTGAAGCTTTCTTT. Its translation: CSVIPYRGGYTEAFF.

With respect to this clonotype: Because it lacks the conserved phenylalanine or tryptophan at the end, this CDR3 is likely a read error. The chain joins TRBV28 to TRBJ2-5, with D maybe TRBD2 (6 bases). Per the germline V gene, CDR1 is MDHEN and CDR2 is SYDVKM. CDR3 length equals 16 residues. Between the trimmed V and J ends, which lost 4 bases and 2 bases, there was a span of 17 bases. CDR3 DNA sequence: TGTGCCAGCAGTTCGGGGTTTGGTGGGGGGCAAGAGACCCAGTACTTA. Encoded protein: CASSSGFGGGQETQYL.

Details on this clonotype: One end of the junction varies from germline; a read error may be responsible. This rearrangement joins TRBV7-8 to TRBJ1-1, with 10 bases aligning to TRBD1. Germline values: CDR1 SGHVS, CDR2 FQNEAQ. This CDR3 comprises 15 residues. The CDR3, as DNA: TGTGCCTGCAGCTACAGACAGGGGGCGGCCACTGAAGCTTTCTTT. It codes for CACSYRQGAATEAFF.

This clonotype has a count of ten or more. For the CDR3, the DNA is TGTGCCAGCAGTTCGCCACGTTCGGCGACTCCTCAAGAGACCCAGTACTTC. It yields the protein CASSSPRSATPQETQYF. The rearrangement links TRBV6-2 or TRBV6-3 to TRBJ2-5; the D is unclear. V lost 4 bases and J 2 bases, leaving 20 bases between the germline ends. The CDR3 length is 17 residues. Germline CDR1 reads MNHEY; CDR2 reads SVGEGT.

This clonotype appeared a few times. This rearrangement joins TRBV29-1 to TRBJ2-6, with D possibly TRBD1 on 5 matching bases. The CDR3 spans 13 residues. Per the germline V gene, CDR1 is SQVTM and CDR2 is ANQGSEA. CDR3 loop: CSIDSSGANVLTF. DNA for the CDR3: TGCAGTATAGACAGCTCTGGGGCCAACGTCCTGACTTTC.

The chain uses TRBV21-1 and TRBJ1-6; the D segment call TRBD1 is taken from the table without a DNA check. TRBV21-1 is termed a pseudogene. The CDR3 runs to 13 residues. CDR3 nucleotide sequence: TGTGCCAGCAGCGCACAGGGCGGTTCACCCCTCCACTTT. It encodes CASSAQGGSPLHF.

The CDR3 spells CASSFGLLGSEQYF. In DNA form, the CDR3 reads TGCGCCAGCAGCTTCGGACTACTTGGGTCCGAGCAGTACTTC. This chain connects TRBV5-1 to TRBJ2-7; perhaps TRBD2 as D (6 bases). Germline CDR1 is SGHRS and CDR2 is YFSETQ. This CDR3 comprises 14 residues. Between the trimmed V and J ends, which lost 2 bases and 6 bases, there was a span of 15 bases.

There are a few counts of this clonotype. The chain is built from TRBV4-2 and TRBJ2-1, with a tentative D call TRBD2 (5 bases). Trimming pared 0 bases from V and 6 bases from J, leaving 15 bases between. The V gene's germline CDR1 is LGHNA and CDR2 YNFKEQ. The CDR3 consists of 16 residues. The CDR3 spells CASSQDRASNGNEQFF. CDR3 nucleotide sequence: TGTGCCAGCAGCCAAGATAGGGCTAGCAATGGCAATGAGCAGTTCTTC.

The genes are TRBV18 and TRBJ2-1, with D uncertain. The V and J ends lost 5 bases and 0 bases respectively, with 11 bases between them. The germline V gene encodes CDR1 KGHSH and CDR2 LQKENI. The CDR3 contains 15 residues. In nucleotides, the CDR3 is TGTGCCAGCTCATTGAACGCCGACTCCTACAATGAGCAGTTCTTC. Translated, it gives CASSLNADSYNEQFF.

A note on this clonotype: With a much larger clone just one base away, this may be a read error. The CDR3 bases are TGCGCCAGCAGCCAAGAGGTAGGAGCGGTCACTGAAGCTTTCTTT. Protein sequence: CASSQEVGAVTEAFF. The chain is built from TRBV4-1 and TRBJ1-1; D not resolved. Looked up from germline, CDR1 is MGHRA and CDR2 is YSYEKL. V dropped 0 bases and J dropped 4 bases, with 12 bases sitting between them. The CDR3 is 15 residues long.

J is TRBJ2-6 and V is TRBV5-1; TRBD1 agrees at 10 bases. The ends lost 7 bases at V and 2 bases at J; junction bases unmatched: 3. From germline, CDR1 is SGHRS and CDR2 YFSETQ. CDR3 length: 15 residues. In DNA form, the CDR3 reads TGCGCCAGCTCCGGGACAGGGGCTGGGGCCAACGTCCTGACTTTC. Amino acids: CASSGTGAGANVLTF.

This clonotype came up a few times. The V gene is TRBV6-6, the J gene TRBJ2-7, with TRBD2 as a possible D gene (6 bases). The CDR3 has 14 residues. CDR1 MNHNY and CDR2 SVGAGI come from the germline V gene (reference sequence). Trimming pared 6 bases from V and 0 bases from J, leaving 12 bases between. The CDR3 sequence is CASSPPGSSYEQYF. Written as DNA, the CDR3 is TGTGCCAGCAGCCCCCCCGGGAGCTCCTACGAGCAGTACTTC.

Many counts were recorded for this clonotype. The chain has TRBV12-3 or TRBV12-4 and TRBJ1-2; D uncertain. V was trimmed by 6 bases and J by 6 bases, leaving 17 bases between them. The CDR3 totals 14 residues. CDR3 bases: TGTGCCAGCAGCTCGGGGAGGAGAAAGGATGGCTACACCTTC. Translated, it gives CASSSGRRKDGYTF.

The chain carries TRBV28 and TRBJ2-4; D is unclear. Germline V gene lookup returns CDR1 MDHEN and CDR2 SYDVKM. V lost 5 bases to trimming and J lost 5 bases, with 13 bases between them. The CDR3 contains 14 residues. This chain's CDR3 is CASSPMGLQNIQYF. Here the CDR3 DNA reads TGTGCCAGCAGTCCGATGGGCTTACAAAACATTCAGTACTTC.

This clonotype was recorded many times. V usage is TRBV4-3 and J usage is TRBJ2-1; TRBD2 matches 9 bases. J lost 9 bases, V lost 8 bases, and 23 bases had no gene match. This CDR3 spans 18 amino acids. Germline V CDR1 and CDR2: LGHNA, YSLEER. The CDR3 is CASGCRYCSGSVFGEQFF. The DNA for the CDR3 is TGCGCCAGCGGGTGCCGCTACTGTAGCGGGAGTGTGTTCGGTGAGCAGTTCTTC.

Notes on this clonotype: A read error may explain this, as a much larger clone is one base away. The V gene is TRBV6-5, the J gene TRBJ2-5; TRBD2 matches at 11 bases. CDR1 is MNHEY and CDR2 is SVGAGI in the germline V gene. CDR3 length: 14 amino acids. The trim removed 8 bases at V and 3 bases at J, leaving 5 bases unmatched. The CDR3 here is CASGRGLAEETQYF. The CDR3 region has the DNA TGTGCCAGCGGTCGGGGACTAGCGGAAGAGACCCAGTACTTC.

Note on this clonotype: One base away lies a much larger clone, so this may be a sequencing read error. It is likely a read error, because the conserved phenylalanine at the end of the CDR3 is missing. This chain connects TRBV6-1 to TRBJ2-1; 7 positions match TRBD2. Trimming removed 0 bases from V and 10 bases from J; junction bases left unmatched: 6. The germline V gene encodes CDR1 MNHNS and CDR2 SASEGT. The CDR3 is 14 residues long. CDR3 residues: CASSEARTSGEQFL. CDR3 coding DNA: TGTGCCAGCAGTGAAGCACGGACTAGTGGGGAGCAGTTCCTC.

This clonotype showed up many times. The V gene is TRBV14, the J gene TRBJ2-3; TRBD2 agrees at 11 bases. Trimming took 0 bases from V and 2 from J; bases not matched to a gene: 10. CDR1 is SGHDN and CDR2 is FVKESK in the germline V gene. The CDR3 has 19 residues. CDR3 in DNA: TGTGCCAGCAGCCAAGAAGGGGTGCTAGCGGGAGGACTCACAGATACGCAGTATTTT. It codes for CASSQEGVLAGGLTDTQYF.

The count of this clonotype is one. A read error may produce the germline difference seen at one junction end. The CDR3 loop reads CASSLDGPIDTQYF. As DNA, the CDR3 is TGTGCCAGCAGCTTAGATGGGCCCATAGATACGCAGTATTTC. The chain combines TRBV11-3 with TRBJ2-3, with D unclear. Looked up from germline, CDR1 is SGHNT and CDR2 is YENEEA. This CDR3 has 14 residues.

J is TRBJ2-2 and V is TRBV4-3, with D possibly TRBD2 on 5 matching bases. Trimming took 3 bases from V and 5 from J, leaving 22 bases between them. Germline loops: CDR1 LGHNA, CDR2 YSLEER. The CDR3 has 18 amino acids. The CDR3 loop reads CASSQDIPGRKRTGELFF. The CDR3 coding sequence is TGCGCCAGCAGCCAGGATATACCGGGAAGGAAGAGGACCGGGGAGCTGTTTTTT.